This is a list of T cell receptor beta chains from one sample in a study of cytomegalovirus exposure and HLA in healthy donors. Measured with immunoSEQ multiplex PCR; TCRdb has only the in-frame clones, and not every one. This table has around 150,000 clones, about 90% appearing once. Material for sequencing was PBMCs. These receptors were collected from a woman under 30 in good health and CMV-seropositive. The CDR3 runs from the conserved cysteine through the conserved F or W. Fields, in order: V gene, clone size, J gene, D gene, CDR3 protein, CDR3 DNA. The D gene is left open where the match is weak. Not all rows give a size; the values are once, few, many and, for expanded clones, a class.

TRBV5-1	NA	TRBJ2-7	NA	CASRTSRGKQYF	TGCGCCAGCAGAACTAGCCGGGGTAAGCAGTACTTC
TRBV5-6	NA	TRBJ2-7	NA	CASSLTGSYEQYF	TGTGCCAGCAGCTTGACCGGGAGCTACGAGCAGTACTTC
TRBV18	NA	TRBJ2-2	NA	CASSPQQGGDTGELFF	TGTGCCAGCTCACCACAACAGGGCGGTGACACCGGGGAGCTGTTTTTT
TRBV28	NA	TRBJ1-1	NA	CASSFGGQGTEAFF	TGTGCCAGCAGTTTTGGAGGCCAAGGCACTGAAGCTTTCTTT
TRBV15	NA	TRBJ2-3	TRBD2	CATSRDRGTSLTDTQYF	TGTGCCACCAGCAGAGACCGAGGGACTAGCCTCACAGATACGCAGTATTTT
TRBV27	NA	TRBJ2-5	TRBD2	CASSPTSWGTTGETQYF	TGTGCCAGCAGTCCCACCTCCTGGGGGACTACGGGGGAGACCCAGTACTTC
TRBV2	NA	TRBJ2-7	TRBD1	CASSEFDRVGYEQYF	TGTGCCAGCAGTGAGTTCGACAGGGTTGGGTACGAGCAGTACTTC
TRBV7-3	NA	TRBJ2-1	TRBD2	CASSAGLAYNEQFF	TGTGCCAGCAGCGCGGGACTAGCTTACAATGAGCAGTTCTTC
TRBV1	NA	TRBJ1-5	NA	CTSSQDVDRDRSNQPQHF	TGCACCAGCAGCCAAGACGTAGACAGAGATCGAAGCAATCAGCCCCAGCATTTT
TRBV11-2	NA	TRBJ1-6	TRBD1	CASSLKTGLGNSPLHF	TGTGCCAGCAGCTTGAAGACAGGGCTCGGTAATTCACCCCTCCACTTT
TRBV7-3	NA	TRBJ2-1	TRBD2	CASSLEGLAVNEQFF	TGTGCCAGCAGCTTAGAGGGCCTAGCGGTGAATGAGCAGTTCTTC
TRBV2	few	TRBJ1-2	NA	CASSEGLRDYGYTF	TGTGCCAGCAGTGAGGGTCTACGGGACTATGGCTACACCTTC
TRBV6-1	NA	TRBJ1-6	TRBD1	CASIPGGTANSPLHF	TGTGCCAGCATCCCTGGGGGGACAGCCAATTCACCCCTCCACTTT
TRBV5-1	NA	TRBJ1-5	TRBD1	CASSPGTGLSNQPQHF	TGCGCCAGCAGCCCGGGGACAGGGCTAAGCAATCAGCCCCAGCATTTT
TRBV7-6	NA	TRBJ2-3	TRBD2	CASSGGLAGADTQYF	TGTGCCAGCAGCGGGGGACTAGCGGGGGCAGATACGCAGTATTTT
TRBV7-6	NA	TRBJ2-3	NA	CASSLDSAGMADTQYF	TGTGCCAGCAGCTTAGATTCGGCGGGAATGGCAGATACGCAGTATTTT
TRBV7-9	NA	TRBJ2-6	NA	CASSLVWPGAGANVLTF	TGTGCCAGCAGCTTAGTATGGCCAGGGGCTGGGGCCAACGTCCTGACTTTC
TRBV5-1	NA	TRBJ1-2	NA	CASSLPGQGSDGYTF	TGCGCCAGCAGCTTGCCCGGGCAGGGGTCCGATGGCTACACCTTC
TRBV6-6	NA	TRBJ2-7	TRBD1	CASSSTGQGRSYEQYF	TGTGCCAGCAGTTCCACTGGACAGGGGAGGTCCTACGAGCAGTACTTC
TRBV18	NA	TRBJ1-1	TRBD1	CASSPGRQGNMNTEAFF	TGTGCCAGCTCACCAGGGAGACAGGGAAACATGAACACTGAAGCTTTCTTT
TRBV4-1	NA	TRBJ1-3	NA	CASSQGTFAGNTIYF	TGCGCCAGCAGCCAAGGGACATTCGCTGGAAACACCATATATTTT
TRBV28	NA	TRBJ2-3	TRBD2	CASSLWASGWGTDTQYF	TGTGCCAGCAGTTTATGGGCTAGCGGGTGGGGCACAGATACGCAGTATTTT
TRBV6-5	NA	TRBJ1-2	NA	CASSYSGRGQGYTF	TGTGCCAGCAGTTACTCGGGCAGGGGACAAGGCTACACCTTC
TRBV18	NA	TRBJ2-5	NA	CASSAGLETQYF	TGTGCCAGCTCGGCGGGGTTAGAGACCCAGTACTTC
TRBV19	once	TRBJ1-5	TRBD1	CASSDTGGGNQPQHF	TGTGCCAGTAGTGACACAGGGGGGGGCAATCAGCCCCAGCATTTT
TRBV19	few	TRBJ2-4	NA	CASSYLGAKNIQYF	TGTGCCAGTAGTTACCTGGGCGCCAAAAACATTCAGTACTTC
TRBV6-6	once	TRBJ2-1	TRBD1	CASSRDRGSGEQFF	TGTGCCAGCAGTAGGGACAGGGGGAGTGGTGAGCAGTTCTTC
TRBV7-9	NA	TRBJ2-1	TRBD2	CASLAISGGDYNEQFF	TGTGCCAGCCTCGCTATCAGCGGGGGGGACTACAATGAGCAGTTCTTC
TRBV11-3	NA	TRBJ1-1	TRBD1	CASNGTGDTEAFF	TGTGCCAGCAACGGGACAGGCGACACTGAAGCTTTCTTT
TRBV5-1	NA	TRBJ2-3	TRBD2	CASSPGLASSTDTQYF	TGCGCCAGCAGCCCCGGACTAGCTTCTAGCACAGATACGCAGTATTTT
TRBV5-6	few	TRBJ2-5	NA	CASSFGGGSLETQYF	TGTGCCAGCAGCTTCGGGGGAGGCAGCTTGGAGACCCAGTACTTC
TRBV29-1	NA	TRBJ2-1	NA	CSVEGGGPQFF	TGCAGCGTTGAGGGTGGGGGCCCCCAGTTCTTC
TRBV5-6	NA	TRBJ2-4	TRBD1	CASSLLIGTGVNIQYF	TGTGCCAGCAGCCTCCTCATCGGGACAGGGGTAAACATTCAGTACTTC
TRBV14	NA	TRBJ1-6	NA	CASSPQTGTEPTTLHF	TGTGCCAGCAGCCCCCAGACAGGAACGGAACCCACAACCCTCCACTTT
TRBV12-5	NA	TRBJ1-2	TRBD1	CASGLVPGGELYGYTF	TGTGCTAGTGGTTTGGTACCAGGGGGCGAATTATATGGCTACACCTTC
TRBV28	once	TRBJ2-2	NA	CASSFGDGVSGELFF	TGTGCCAGCAGTTTCGGGGATGGAGTCTCCGGGGAGCTGTTTTTT
TRBV6-6	once	TRBJ1-2	NA	CASGRRGIANYGYTF	TGTGCCAGTGGCCGAAGGGGGATAGCTAACTATGGCTACACCTTC
TRBV7-6	NA	TRBJ2-5	NA	CASSFLSPPETQYF	TGTGCCAGCAGCTTTCTGAGCCCGCCAGAGACCCAGTACTTC
TRBV14	once	TRBJ2-3	NA	CASSQQGLSTDTQYF	TGTGCCAGCAGCCAACAGGGGCTTAGCACAGATACGCAGTATTTT
TRBV15	NA	TRBJ2-7	TRBD1	CATSLGRDRAYEQYF	TGTGCCACCAGCCTTGGAAGGGACAGGGCCTACGAGCAGTACTTC
TRBV5-1	NA	TRBJ2-3	NA	CASSAGTRSGTDTQYF	TGCGCCAGCAGCGCCGGGACTCGGAGCGGCACAGATACGCAGTATTTT
TRBV2	NA	TRBJ2-6	TRBD1	CASTPDRAGANVLTF	TGTGCCAGCACCCCAGACAGGGCCGGGGCCAACGTCCTGACTTTC
TRBV18	NA	TRBJ2-3	NA	CASSLTPYTDTQYF	TGTGCCAGCTCACTCACTCCCTACACAGATACGCAGTATTTT
TRBV28	NA	TRBJ2-1	TRBD2	CASSLVREGPYNEQFF	TGTGCCAGCAGTTTGGTGCGGGAGGGCCCCTACAATGAGCAGTTCTTC
TRBV6-1	NA	TRBJ1-3	NA	CASSTGMGNTIYF	TGTGCCAGCAGCACAGGGATGGGAAACACCATATATTTT
TRBV29-1	NA	TRBJ2-7	NA	CSVDLGTDSYEQYF	TGCAGCGTTGATCTCGGCACAGATTCCTACGAGCAGTACTTC
TRBV27	NA	TRBJ2-7	NA	CASSLGLAYEQYF	TGTGCCAGCAGTTTAGGCCTGGCCTACGAGCAGTACTTC
TRBV10-2	many	TRBJ1-1	TRBD1	CASSDRGYTEAFF	TGCGCCAGCAGTGACAGGGGGTACACTGAAGCTTTCTTT
TRBV2	NA	TRBJ1-5	NA	CASSRVYSNQPQHF	TGTGCCAGCAGCAGGGTGTATAGCAATCAGCCCCAGCATTTT
TRBV19	NA	TRBJ2-1	NA	CASSRGVDNEQFF	TGTGCCAGTAGCAGGGGTGTAGACAATGAGCAGTTCTTC
TRBV4-3	NA	TRBJ2-5	TRBD1	CASSQDPRTGGGETQYF	TGCGCCAGCAGCCAAGATCCTAGGACAGGGGGCGGGGAGACCCAGTACTTC
TRBV7-3	once	TRBJ2-7	NA	CASSPSSVGPEQYF	TGTGCCAGCAGCCCGAGTAGTGTTGGGCCCGAGCAGTACTTC